The sequence of this T cell receptor (beta chain) was determined in a study of T cells after yellow fever vaccination. Whole-study results and caveats: Reappearance after the booster was observed for most primary-vaccination clones (roughly 95% CD4, almost 90% CD8).

This clonotype turned up a few times. What it binds is unknown. Conversion of TCR transcripts into cDNA relied on 5'RACE template switching, which added a universal primer site and UMIs. In TCRdb, the 5' RACE reads were re-called with MiXCR into one record per CDR3 protein. The sample gives 400,000 or so distinct CDR3 sequences, roughly a sixth of which show up once; around 17% is in the top ten. Trimming shortened V by 4 bases and J by 5 bases, and 14 bases separated the two germline ends. Germline-derived CDR1 and CDR2 are SGHTA and FQGNSA. The CDR3 covers 14 residues. The source material was PBMCs, sampled before the yellow fever booster vaccination. The receptor comes from a man aged 18 to 30 who received the YFV17D yellow fever vaccine. The chain uses TRBV7-2 and TRBJ1-2, with TRBD1 as a possible D gene (6 bases). CDR3: CASSSTGRDYGYTF. CDR3 in DNA: TGTGCCAGCAGCTCTACAGGGCGTGATTATGGCTACACCTTC.